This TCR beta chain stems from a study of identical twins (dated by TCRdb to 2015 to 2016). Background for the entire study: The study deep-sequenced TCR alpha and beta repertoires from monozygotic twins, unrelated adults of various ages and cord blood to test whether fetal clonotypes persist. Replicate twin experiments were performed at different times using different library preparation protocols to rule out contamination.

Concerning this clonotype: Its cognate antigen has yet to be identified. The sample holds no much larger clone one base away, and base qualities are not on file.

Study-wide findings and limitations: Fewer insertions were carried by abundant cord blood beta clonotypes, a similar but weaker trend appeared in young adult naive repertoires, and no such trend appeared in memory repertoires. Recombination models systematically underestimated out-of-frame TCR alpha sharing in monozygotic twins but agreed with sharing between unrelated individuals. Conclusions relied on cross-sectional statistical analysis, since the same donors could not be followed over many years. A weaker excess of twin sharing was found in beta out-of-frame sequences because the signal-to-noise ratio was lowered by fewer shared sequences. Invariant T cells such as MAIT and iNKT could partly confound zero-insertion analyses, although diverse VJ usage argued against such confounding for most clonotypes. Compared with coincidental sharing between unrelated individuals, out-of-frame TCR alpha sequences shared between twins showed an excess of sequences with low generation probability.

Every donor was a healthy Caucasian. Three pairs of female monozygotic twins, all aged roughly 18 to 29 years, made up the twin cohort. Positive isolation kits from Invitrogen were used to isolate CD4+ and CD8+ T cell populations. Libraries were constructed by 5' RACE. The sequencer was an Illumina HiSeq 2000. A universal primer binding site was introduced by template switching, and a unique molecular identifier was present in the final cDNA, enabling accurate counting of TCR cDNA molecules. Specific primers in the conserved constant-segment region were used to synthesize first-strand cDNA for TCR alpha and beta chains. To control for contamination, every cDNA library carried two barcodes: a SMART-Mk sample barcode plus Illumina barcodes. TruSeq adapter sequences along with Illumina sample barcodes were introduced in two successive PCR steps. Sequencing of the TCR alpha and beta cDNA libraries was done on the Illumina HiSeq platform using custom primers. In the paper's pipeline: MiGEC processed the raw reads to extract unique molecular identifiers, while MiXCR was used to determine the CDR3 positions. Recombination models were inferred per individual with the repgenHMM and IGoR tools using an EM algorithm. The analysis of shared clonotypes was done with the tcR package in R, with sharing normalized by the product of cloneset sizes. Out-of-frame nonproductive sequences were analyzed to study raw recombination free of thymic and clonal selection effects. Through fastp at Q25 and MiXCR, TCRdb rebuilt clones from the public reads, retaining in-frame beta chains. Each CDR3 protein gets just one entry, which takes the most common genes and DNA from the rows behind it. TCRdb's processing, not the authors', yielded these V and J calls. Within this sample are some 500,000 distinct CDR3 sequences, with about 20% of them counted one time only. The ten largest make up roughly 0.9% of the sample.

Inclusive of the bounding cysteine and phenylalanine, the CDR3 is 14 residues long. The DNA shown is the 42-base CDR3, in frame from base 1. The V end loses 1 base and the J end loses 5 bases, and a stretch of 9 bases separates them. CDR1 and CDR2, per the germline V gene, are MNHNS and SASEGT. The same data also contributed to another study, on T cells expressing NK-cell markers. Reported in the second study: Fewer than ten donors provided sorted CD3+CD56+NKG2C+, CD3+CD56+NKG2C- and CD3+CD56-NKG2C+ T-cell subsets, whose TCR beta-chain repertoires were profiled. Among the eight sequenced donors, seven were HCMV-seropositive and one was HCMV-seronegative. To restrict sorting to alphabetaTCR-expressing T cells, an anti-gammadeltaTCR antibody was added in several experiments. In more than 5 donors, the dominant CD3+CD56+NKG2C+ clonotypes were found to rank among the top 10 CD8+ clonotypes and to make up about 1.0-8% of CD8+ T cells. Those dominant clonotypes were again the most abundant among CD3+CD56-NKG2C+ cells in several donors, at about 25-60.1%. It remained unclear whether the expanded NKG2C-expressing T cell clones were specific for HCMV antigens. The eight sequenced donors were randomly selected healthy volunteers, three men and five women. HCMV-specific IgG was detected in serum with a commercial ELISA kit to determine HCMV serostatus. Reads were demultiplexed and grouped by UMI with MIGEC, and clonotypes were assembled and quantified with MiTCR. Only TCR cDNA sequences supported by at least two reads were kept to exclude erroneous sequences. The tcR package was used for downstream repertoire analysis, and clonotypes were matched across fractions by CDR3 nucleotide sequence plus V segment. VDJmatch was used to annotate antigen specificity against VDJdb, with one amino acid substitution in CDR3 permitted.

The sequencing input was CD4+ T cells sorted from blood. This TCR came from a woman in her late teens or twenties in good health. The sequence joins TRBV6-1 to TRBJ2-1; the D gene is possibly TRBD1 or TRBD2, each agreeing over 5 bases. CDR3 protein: CASSEVPGHNEQFF. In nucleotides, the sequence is TGTGCCAGCAGTGAAGTTCCGGGGCACAATGAGCAGTTCTTC.